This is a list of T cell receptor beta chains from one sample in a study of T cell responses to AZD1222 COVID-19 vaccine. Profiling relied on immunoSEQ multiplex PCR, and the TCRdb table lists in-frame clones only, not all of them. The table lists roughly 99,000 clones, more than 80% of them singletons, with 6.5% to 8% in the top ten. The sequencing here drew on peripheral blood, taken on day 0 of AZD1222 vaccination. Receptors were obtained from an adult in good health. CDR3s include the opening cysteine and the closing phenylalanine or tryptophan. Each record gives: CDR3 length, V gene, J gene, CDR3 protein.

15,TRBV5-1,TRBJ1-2,CASSLEAGRVYGYTF
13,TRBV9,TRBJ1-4,CASSPQRGEKLFF
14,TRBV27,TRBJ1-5,CASSPDRLVIPQHF
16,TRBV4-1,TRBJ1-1,CASSQGRGQGNTEAFF
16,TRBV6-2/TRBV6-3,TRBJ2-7,CASSGLAGFASYEQYF
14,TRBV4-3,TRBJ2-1,CASSQVRAADEQFF
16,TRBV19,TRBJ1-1,CASSIRSERALVEAFF
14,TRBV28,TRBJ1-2,CASSLSQGGYGYTF
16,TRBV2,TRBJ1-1,CASREYTGTGNTEAFF
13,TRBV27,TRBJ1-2,CASSLDGQYGYTF
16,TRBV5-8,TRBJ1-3,CASSDYRGPSGNTIYF
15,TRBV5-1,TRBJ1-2,CASNLEGDTNYGYTF
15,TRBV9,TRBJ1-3,CASSVSEGSGNTIYF
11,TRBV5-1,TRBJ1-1,CASRQNTEAFF
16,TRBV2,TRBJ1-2,CASSVDRGSENYGYTF
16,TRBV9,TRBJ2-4,CASSVAPVLAKNIQYF
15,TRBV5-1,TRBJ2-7,CASSLVVSSDFDQYF
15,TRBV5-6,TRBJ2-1,CASSLAGRAFWEQFF
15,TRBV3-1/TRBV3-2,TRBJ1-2,CASSQDFQGRYGYTF
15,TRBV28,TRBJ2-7,CASSFRGRSSYEQYF
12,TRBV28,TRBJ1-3,CASRDYRNTIYF
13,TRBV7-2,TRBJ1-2,CASTLSDTYGYTF
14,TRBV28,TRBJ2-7,CASSSGQGPYEQYF
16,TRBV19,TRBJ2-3,CASSPPGGAGTDTQYF
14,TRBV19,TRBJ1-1,CASSRGEMNTEAFF
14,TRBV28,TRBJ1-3,CASLTGSTGNTIYF
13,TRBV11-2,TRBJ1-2,CASSLPRGYGYTF
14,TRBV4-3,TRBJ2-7,CASSQVVSSYEQYF
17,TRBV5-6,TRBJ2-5,CASSLGSWGSVRETQYF
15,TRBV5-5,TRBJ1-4,CASSENRHQSEKLFF
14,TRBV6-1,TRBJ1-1,CASSDGTGNTEAFF
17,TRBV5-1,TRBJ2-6,CASSLGTGPSGANVLTF